This entry is about one TCR beta chain. Its target is unknown. RNA extraction and reverse transcription yielded cDNA as sequencing template. Assay used: immunoSEQ multiplex PCR; TCRdb lists only in-frame clones, some missing. The profile shows approximately 99,000 clones, 59% of them singletons. From germline, CDR1 is SGHDT and CDR2 YYEEEE. The V segment lost 4 bases and the J segment 4 bases; nucleotides outside the gene matches: 10. The length of the CDR3 is 15 residues. The sample comes from a study of CD8+ T cells in alopecia areata. Findings and limits, study-wide: Clonality in lesional scalp, especially alopecia totalis/universalis, exceeded that of normal scalp.

The authors sorted CD4+ and CD8+ T cells from PBMCs. The J gene is TRBJ1-2, the V gene TRBV5-6, with 7 bases lining up with TRBD1. The TCR comes from a human donor in good health. The sequenced sample consisted of CD8+ T cells sorted from blood. As DNA, the CDR3 is TGTGCCAGCAGCCAAGCCGGGACAGATATCTATGGCTACACCTTC. Its protein product is CASSQAGTDIYGYTF.